This T cell receptor beta chain was sequenced in a study of blood T cell repertoires in COVID-19. Overall study: The study drew acute and convalescent COVID-19 samples from the United States, Italy and Spain. The cDNA or gDNA used as material had been derived from T cells, B-cell-depleted T cells, or PBMCs.

Original data processing: Estimation of nucleated cell counts relied on the amplification of reference gene primers. The assay was immunoSEQ multiplex PCR, and TCRdb's table has in-frame clones only and misses some. D and trimming were read from the DNA, whereas the V and J calls and clone size are those reported in that table. The sample carries 95,000 to 150,000 clones, over 75% recorded once. This receptor was obtained from an elderly man with active or convalescent COVID-19. The sequencing sample was made of peripheral blood.

CDR3 DNA sequence: TGCAGCGTTGTGACTAGACAGCTCCCAGACATGAAAGCTTTCTTT. Translated, it gives CSVVTRQLPDMKAFF. The chain links TRBV29-1 to TRBJ1-1; D is perhaps TRBD1 (5 bases). This CDR3 is 15 amino acids long. The V end was cut by 4 bases, the J end by 9 bases, with 24 bases between. Germline loops: CDR1 SQVTM, CDR2 ANQGSEA.